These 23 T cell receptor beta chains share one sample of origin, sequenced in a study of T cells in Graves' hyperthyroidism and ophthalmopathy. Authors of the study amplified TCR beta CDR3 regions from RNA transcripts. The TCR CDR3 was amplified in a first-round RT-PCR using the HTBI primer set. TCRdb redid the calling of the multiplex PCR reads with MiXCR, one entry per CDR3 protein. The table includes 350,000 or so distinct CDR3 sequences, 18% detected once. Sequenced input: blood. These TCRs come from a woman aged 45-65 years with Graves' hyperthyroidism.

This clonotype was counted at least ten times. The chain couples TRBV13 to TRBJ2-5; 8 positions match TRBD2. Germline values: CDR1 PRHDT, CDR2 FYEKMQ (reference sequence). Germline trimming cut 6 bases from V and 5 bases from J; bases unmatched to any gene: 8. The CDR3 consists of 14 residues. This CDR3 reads CASSREGSRETQYF. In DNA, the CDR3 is TGTGCCAGCAGTCGGGAGGGGTCGAGGGAGACCCAGTACTTC.

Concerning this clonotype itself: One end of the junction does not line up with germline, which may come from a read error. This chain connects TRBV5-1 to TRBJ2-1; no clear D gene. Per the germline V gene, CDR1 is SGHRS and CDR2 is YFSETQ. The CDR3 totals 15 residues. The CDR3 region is CASSFFEGSYNGQFF. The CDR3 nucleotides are TGTGCCAGCAGCTTTTTTGAAGGCTCCTACAATGGGCAGTTCTTC.

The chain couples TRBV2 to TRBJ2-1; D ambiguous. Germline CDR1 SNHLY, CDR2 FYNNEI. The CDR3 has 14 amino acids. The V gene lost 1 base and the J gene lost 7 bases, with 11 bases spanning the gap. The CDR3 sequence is CASSEVVEGNEQFF. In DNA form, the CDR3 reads TGTGCCAGCAGTGAAGTCGTGGAAGGAAATGAGCAGTTCTTC.

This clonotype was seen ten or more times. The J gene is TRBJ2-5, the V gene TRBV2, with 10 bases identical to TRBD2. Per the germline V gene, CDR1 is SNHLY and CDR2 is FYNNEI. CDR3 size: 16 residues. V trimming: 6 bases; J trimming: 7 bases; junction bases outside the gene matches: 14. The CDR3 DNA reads TGTGCCAGCAGCCCTGCCCTAGCGGGGGCATGGGGGACCCAGTACTTC. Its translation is CASSPALAGAWGTQYF.

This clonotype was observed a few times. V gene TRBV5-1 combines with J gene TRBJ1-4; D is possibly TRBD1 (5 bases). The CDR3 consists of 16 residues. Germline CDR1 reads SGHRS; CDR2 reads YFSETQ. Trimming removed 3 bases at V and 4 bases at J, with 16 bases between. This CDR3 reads CASSWGYVTDNEKLFF. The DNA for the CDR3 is TGCGCCAGCAGCTGGGGGTATGTGACGGATAATGAAAAACTGTTTTTT.

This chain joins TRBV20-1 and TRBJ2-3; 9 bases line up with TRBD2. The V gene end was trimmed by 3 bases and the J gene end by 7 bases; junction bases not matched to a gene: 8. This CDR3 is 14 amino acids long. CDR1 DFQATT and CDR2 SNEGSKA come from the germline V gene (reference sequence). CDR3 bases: TGCAGTGCTAGGGAAGCGGGAGGAAGCCATACGCAGTATTTT. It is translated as CSAREAGGSHTQYF.

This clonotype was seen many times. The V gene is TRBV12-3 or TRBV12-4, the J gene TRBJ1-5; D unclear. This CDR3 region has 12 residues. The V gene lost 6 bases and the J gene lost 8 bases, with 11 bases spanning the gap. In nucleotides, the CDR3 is TGTGCCAGCAGCCCTCTCGATGAGCCCCAGCATTTT. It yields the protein CASSPLDEPQHF.

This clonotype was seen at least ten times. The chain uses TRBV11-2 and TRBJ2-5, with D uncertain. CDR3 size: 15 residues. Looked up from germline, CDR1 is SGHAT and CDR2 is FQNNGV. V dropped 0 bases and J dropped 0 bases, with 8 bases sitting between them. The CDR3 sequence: CASSLDPRNQETQYF. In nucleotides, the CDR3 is TGTGCCAGCAGCTTAGATCCCAGGAACCAAGAGACCCAGTACTTC.

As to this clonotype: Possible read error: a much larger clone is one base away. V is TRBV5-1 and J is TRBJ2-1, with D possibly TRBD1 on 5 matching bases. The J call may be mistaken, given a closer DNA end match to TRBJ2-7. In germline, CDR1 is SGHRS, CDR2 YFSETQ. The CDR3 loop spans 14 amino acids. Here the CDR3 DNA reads TGCGCCAGCAGCTTCCAAGGGGCGCACAATGAGCAGTACTTC. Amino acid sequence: CASSFQGAHNEQYF.

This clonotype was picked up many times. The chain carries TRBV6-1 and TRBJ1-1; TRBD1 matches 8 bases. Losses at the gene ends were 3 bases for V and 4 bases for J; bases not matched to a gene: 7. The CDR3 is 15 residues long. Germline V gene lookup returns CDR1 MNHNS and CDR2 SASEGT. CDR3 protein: CASSDFQGASTEAFF. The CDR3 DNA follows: TGTGCCAGCAGTGATTTCCAGGGGGCCAGCACTGAAGCTTTCTTT.

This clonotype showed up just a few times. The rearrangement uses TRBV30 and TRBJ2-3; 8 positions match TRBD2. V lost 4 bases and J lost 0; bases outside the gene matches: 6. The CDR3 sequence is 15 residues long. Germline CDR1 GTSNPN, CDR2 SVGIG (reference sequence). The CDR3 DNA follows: TGTGCCTGGACCACTAGCGGAGCTAGCACAGATACGCAGTATTTT. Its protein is CAWTTSGASTDTQYF.

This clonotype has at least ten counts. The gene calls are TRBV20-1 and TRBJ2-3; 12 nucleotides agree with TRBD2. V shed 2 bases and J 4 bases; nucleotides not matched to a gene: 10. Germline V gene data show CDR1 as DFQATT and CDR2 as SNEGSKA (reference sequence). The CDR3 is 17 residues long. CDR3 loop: CSARLAGGPRRADTQYF. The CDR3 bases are TGCAGTGCTAGACTAGCGGGGGGGCCCCGCCGGGCAGATACGCAGTATTTT.

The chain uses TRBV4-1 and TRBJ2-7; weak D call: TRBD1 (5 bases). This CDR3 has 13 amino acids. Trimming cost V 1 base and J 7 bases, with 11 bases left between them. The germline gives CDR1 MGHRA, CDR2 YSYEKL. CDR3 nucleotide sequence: TGCGCCAGCAGCCAAGCTCCAGGGTTGGAGCAGTACGTC. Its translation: CASSQAPGLEQYV.

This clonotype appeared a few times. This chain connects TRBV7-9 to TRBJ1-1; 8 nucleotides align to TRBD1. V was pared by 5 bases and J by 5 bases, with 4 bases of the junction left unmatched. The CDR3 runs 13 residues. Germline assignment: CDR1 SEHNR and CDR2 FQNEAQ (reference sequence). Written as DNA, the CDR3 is TGTGCCAGCAGCCCTAGACAGGGGACTGAAGCTTTCTTT. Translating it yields CASSPRQGTEAFF.

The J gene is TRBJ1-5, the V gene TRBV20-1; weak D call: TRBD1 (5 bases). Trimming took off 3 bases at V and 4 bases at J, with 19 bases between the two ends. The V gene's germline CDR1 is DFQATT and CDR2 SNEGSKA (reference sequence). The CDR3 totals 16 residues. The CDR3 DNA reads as TGCAGTGCTAGCGAGATTGGGGCTGTCACGAATCAGCCCCAGCATTTT. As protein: CSASEIGAVTNQPQHF.

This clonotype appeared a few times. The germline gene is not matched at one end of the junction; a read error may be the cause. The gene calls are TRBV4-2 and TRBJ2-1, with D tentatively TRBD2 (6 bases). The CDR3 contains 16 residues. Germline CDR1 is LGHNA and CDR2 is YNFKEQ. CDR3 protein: CASSLVLADPYNEQSF. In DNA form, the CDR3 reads TGTGCCAGCAGCCTTGTTTTAGCGGACCCTTACAATGAGCAGTCCTTC.

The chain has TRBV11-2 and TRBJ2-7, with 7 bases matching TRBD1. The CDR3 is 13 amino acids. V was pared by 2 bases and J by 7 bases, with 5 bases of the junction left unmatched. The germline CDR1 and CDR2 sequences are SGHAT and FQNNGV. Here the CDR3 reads CASSLLGQNEQYF. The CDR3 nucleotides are TGTGCCAGCAGCTTACTGGGACAGAATGAGCAGTACTTC.

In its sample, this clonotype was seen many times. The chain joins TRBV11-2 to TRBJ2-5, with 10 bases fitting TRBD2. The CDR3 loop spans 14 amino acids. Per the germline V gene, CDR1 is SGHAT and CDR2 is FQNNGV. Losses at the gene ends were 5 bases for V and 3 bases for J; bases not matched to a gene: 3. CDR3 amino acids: CASSTGLAKETQYF. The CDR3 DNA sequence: TGTGCCAGCAGCACGGGACTAGCGAAAGAGACCCAGTACTTC.

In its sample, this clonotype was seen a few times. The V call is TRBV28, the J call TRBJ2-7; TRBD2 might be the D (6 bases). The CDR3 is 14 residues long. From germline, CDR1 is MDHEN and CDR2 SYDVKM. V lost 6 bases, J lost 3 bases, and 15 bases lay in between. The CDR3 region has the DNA TGTGCCAGCAGCCCTTACCCGGAGGGCTACGAGCAGTACTTC. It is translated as CASSPYPEGYEQYF.

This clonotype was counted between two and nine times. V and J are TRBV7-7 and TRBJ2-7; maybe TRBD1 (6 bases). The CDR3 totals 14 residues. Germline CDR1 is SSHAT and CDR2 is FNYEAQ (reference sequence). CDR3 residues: CASNGQSFLGEQYV. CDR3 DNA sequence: TGTGCTAGCAACGGACAGAGTTTTCTCGGCGAGCAGTACGTC.

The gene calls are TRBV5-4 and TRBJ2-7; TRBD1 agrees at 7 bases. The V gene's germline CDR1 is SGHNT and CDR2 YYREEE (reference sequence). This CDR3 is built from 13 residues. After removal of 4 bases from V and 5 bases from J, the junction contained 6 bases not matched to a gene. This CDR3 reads CASSQTGYHEQYF. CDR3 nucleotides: TGTGCCAGCAGCCAGACAGGGTACCACGAGCAGTACTTC. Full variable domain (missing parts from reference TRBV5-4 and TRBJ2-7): ETGVTQSPTHLIKTRGQQVTLRCSSQSGHNTVSWYQQALGQGPQFIFQYYREEENGRGNFPPRFSGLQFPNYSSELNVNALELDDSALYLCASSQTGYHEQYFGPGTRLTVT.

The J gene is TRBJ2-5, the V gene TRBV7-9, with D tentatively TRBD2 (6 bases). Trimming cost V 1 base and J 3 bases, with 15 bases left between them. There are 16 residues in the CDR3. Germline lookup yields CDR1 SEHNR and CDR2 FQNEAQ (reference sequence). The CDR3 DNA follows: TGTGCCAGCAGCTTAGGTACGCAGGGAGGAAAAGAGACCCAGTACTTC. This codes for CASSLGTQGGKETQYF. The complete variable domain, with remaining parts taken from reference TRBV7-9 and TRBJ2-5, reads DTGVSQNPRHKITKRGQNVTFRCDPISEHNRLYWYRQTLGQGPEFLTYFQNEAQLEKSRLLSDRFSAERPKGSFSTLEIQRTEQGDSAMYLCASSLGTQGGKETQYFGPGTRLLVL.

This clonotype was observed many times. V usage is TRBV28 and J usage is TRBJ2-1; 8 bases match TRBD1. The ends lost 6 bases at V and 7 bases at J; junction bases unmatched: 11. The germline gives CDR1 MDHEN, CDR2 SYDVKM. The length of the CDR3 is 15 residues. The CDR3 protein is CASSNARGQWNEQFF. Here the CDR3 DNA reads TGTGCCAGCAGCAACGCCAGGGGGCAGTGGAATGAGCAGTTCTTC.